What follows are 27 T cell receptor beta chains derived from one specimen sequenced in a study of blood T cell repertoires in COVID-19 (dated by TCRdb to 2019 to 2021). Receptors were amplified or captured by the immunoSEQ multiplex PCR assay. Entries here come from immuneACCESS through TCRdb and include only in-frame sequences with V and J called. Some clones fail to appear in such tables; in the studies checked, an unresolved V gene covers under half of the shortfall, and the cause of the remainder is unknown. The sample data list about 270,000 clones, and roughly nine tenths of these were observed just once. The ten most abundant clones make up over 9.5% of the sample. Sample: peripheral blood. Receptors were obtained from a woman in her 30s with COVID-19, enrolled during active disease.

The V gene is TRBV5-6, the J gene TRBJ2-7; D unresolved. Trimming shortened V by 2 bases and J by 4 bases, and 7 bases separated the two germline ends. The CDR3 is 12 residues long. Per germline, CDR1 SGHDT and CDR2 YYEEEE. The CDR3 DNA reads TGTGCCAGCAGCTTAAGACAATACGAGCAGTACTTC. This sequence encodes CASSLRQYEQYF.

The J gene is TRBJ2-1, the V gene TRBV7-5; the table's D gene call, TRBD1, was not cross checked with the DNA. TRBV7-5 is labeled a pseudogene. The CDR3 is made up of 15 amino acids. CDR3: CVRSPGQSSYNEQFF. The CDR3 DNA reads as TGTGTCAGAAGCCCCGGACAGAGCTCCTACAATGAGCAGTTCTTC.

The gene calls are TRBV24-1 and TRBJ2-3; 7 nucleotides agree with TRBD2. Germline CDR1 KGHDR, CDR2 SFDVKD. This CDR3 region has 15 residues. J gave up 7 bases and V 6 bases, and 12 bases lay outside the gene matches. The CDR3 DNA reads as TGTGCCACCAGTCAAGGCGGGGGTCGGCGTCATACGCAGTATTTT. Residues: CATSQGGGRRHTQYF.

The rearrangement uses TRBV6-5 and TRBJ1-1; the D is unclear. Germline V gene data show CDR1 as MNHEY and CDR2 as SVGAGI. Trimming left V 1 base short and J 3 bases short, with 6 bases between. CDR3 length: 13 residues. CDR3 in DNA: TGTGCCAGCAGTTACTATGGCTACACTGAAGCTTTCTTT. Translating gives CASSYYGYTEAFF.

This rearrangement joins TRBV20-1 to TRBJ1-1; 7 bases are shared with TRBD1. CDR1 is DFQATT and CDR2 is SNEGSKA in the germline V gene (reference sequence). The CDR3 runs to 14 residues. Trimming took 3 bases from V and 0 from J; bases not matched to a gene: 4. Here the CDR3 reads CSASAGTVNTEAFF. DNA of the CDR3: TGCAGTGCTAGTGCGGGGACAGTGAACACTGAAGCTTTCTTT.

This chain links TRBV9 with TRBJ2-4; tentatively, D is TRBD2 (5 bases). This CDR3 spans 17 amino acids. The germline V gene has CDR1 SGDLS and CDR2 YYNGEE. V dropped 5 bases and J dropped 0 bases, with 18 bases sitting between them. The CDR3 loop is CASSPSLPGIAKNIQYF. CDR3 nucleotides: TGTGCCAGCAGTCCCTCTCTACCGGGAATAGCCAAAAACATTCAGTACTTC. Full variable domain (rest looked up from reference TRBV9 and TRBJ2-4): DSGVTQTPKHLITATGQRVTLRCSPRSGDLSVYWYQQSLDQGLQFLIQYYNGEERAKGNILERFSAQQFPDLHSELNLSSLELGDSALYFCASSPSLPGIAKNIQYFGAGTRLSVL.

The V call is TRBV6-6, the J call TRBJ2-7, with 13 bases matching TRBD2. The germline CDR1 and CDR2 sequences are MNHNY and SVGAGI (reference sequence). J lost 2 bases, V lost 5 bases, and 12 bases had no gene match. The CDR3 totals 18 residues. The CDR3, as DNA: TGTGCCAGCAGTCGAAGGGGGCTAGGGACTAGCGGGGCCTACGAGCAGTACTTC. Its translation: CASSRRGLGTSGAYEQYF.

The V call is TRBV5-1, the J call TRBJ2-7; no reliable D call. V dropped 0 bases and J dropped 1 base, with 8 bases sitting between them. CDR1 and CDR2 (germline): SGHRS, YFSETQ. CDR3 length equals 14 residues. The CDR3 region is CASSLGLNSYEQYF. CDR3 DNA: TGCGCCAGCAGCTTGGGGCTCAATTCCTACGAGCAGTACTTC. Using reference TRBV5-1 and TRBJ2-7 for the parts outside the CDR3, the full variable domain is KAGVTQTPRYLIKTRGQQVTLSCSPISGHRSVSWYQQTPGQGLQFLFEYFSETQRNKGNFPGRFSGRQFSNSRSEMNVSTLELGDSALYLCASSLGLNSYEQYFGPGTRLTVT.

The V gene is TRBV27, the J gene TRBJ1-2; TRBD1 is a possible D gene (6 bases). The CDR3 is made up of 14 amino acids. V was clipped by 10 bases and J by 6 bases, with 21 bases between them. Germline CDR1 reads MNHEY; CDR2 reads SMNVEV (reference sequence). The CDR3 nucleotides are TGTGCCACCTCCTATGGGGGGGGCGCGAATGGCTACACCTTC. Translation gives CATSYGGGANGYTF.

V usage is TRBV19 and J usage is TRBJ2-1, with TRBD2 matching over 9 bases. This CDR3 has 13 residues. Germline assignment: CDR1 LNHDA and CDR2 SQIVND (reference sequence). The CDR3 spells CATSGGNYNEQFF. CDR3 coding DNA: TGTGCAACGAGCGGGGGGAACTACAATGAGCAGTTCTTC.

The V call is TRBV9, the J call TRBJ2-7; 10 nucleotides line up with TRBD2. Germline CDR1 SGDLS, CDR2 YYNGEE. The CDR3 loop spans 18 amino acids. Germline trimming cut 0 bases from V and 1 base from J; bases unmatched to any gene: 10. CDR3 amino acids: CASSVGLAASGGSYEQYF. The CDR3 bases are TGTGCCAGCAGCGTAGGACTAGCGGCTAGCGGGGGTTCCTACGAGCAGTACTTC.

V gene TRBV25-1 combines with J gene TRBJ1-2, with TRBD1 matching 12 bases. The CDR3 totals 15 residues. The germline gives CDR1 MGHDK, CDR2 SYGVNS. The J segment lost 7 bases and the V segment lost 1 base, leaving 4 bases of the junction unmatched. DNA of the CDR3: TGTGCCAGCAGTGAATTGGGACAGGGGGCAAGTGGCTACACCTTC. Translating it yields CASSELGQGASGYTF.

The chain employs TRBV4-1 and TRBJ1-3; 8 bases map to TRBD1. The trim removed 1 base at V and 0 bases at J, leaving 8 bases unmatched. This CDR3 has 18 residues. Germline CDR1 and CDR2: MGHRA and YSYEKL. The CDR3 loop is CASSQGGQALSSGNTIYF. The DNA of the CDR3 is TGCGCCAGCAGCCAAGGGGGACAGGCTCTTAGCTCTGGAAACACCATATATTTT.

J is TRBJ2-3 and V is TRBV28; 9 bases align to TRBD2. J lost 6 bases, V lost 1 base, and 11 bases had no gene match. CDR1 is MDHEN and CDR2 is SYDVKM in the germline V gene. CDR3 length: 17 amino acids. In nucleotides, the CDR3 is TGTGCCAGCAGTTTATTCAAGGTCGCGGGGGGGCCGGATACGCAGTATTTT. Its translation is CASSLFKVAGGPDTQYF. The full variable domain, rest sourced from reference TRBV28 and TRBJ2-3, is DVKVTQSSRYLVKRTGEKVFLECVQDMDHENMFWYRQDPGLGLRLIYFSYDVKMKEKGDIPEGYSVSREKKERFSLILESASTNQTSMYLCASSLFKVAGGPDTQYFGPGTRLTVL.

The DNA of the CDR3 is TGTGCCAGTAGTATAGGGGGGGGTCGAAAGGATACGCAGTATTTT. Its translation is CASSIGGGRKDTQYF. V is TRBV19 and J is TRBJ2-3; the match to TRBD2 covers 7 bases. Trimming cost V 1 base and J 6 bases; bases outside gene matches: 7. In germline, CDR1 is LNHDA, CDR2 SQIVND (reference sequence). The CDR3 is 15 residues long.

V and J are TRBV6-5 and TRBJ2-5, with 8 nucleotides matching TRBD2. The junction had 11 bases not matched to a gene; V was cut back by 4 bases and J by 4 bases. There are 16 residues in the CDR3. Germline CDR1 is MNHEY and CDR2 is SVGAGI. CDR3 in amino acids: CASSSYPGGPRETQYF. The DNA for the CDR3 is TGTGCCAGCAGTTCGTACCCGGGGGGGCCCCGAGAGACCCAGTACTTC.

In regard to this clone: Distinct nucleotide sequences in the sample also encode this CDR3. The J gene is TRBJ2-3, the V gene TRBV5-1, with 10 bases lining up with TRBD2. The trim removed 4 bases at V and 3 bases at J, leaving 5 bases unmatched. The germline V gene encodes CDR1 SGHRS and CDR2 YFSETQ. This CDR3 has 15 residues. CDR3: CASSDSSGGTDTQYF. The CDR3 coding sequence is TGCGCCAGCAGCGATTCTAGCGGGGGTACAGATACGCAGTATTTT.

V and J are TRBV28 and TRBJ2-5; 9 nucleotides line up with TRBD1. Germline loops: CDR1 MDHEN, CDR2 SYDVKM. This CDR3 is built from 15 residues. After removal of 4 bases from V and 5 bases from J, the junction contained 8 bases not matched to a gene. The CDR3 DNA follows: TGTGCCAGCAGTTCCTTACAGGGGGCGAGTGAGACCCAGTACTTC. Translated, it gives CASSSLQGASETQYF.

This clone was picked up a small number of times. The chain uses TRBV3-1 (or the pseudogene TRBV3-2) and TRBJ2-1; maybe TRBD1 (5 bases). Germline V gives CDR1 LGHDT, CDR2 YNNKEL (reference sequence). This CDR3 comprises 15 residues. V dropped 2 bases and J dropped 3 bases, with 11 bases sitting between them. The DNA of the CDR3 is TGTGCCAGCAGCCAATTACCGGACAACTACAATGAGCAGTTCTTC. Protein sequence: CASSQLPDNYNEQFF.

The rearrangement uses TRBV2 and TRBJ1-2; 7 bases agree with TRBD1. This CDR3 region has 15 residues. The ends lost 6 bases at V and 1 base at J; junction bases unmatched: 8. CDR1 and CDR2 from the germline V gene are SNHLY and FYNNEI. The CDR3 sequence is CASSGSGTVNYGYTF. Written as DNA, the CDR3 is TGTGCCAGCAGCGGTTCCGGGACAGTTAACTATGGCTACACCTTC.

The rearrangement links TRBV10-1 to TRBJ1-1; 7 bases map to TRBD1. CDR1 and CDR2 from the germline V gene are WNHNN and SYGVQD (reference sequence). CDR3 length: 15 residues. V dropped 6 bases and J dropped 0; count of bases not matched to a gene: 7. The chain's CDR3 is CASSRDSLLNTEAFF. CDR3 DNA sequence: TGCGCCAGCAGCCGGGACAGTTTGCTGAACACTGAAGCTTTCTTT.

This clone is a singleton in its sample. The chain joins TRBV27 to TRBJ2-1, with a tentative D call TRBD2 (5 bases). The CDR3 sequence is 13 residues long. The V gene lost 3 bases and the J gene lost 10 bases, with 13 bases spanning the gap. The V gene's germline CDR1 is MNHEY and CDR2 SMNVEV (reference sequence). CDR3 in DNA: TGTGCCAGCAGTTTGCCTGAGGGCCAAGAGCAGTTCTTC. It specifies CASSLPEGQEQFF.

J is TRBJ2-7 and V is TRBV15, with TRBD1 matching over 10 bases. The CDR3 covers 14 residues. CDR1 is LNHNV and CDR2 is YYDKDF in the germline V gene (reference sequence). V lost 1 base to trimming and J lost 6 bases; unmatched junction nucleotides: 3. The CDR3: CATSRGGTGVEQYF. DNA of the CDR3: TGTGCCACCAGCAGAGGGGGGACAGGGGTCGAGCAGTACTTC.

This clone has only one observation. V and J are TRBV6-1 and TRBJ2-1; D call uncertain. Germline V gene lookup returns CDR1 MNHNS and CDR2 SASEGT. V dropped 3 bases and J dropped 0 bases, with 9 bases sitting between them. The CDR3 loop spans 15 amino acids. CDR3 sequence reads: CASSDTRSSYNEQFF. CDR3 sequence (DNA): TGTGCCAGCAGTGATACGCGTAGCTCCTACAATGAGCAGTTCTTC.

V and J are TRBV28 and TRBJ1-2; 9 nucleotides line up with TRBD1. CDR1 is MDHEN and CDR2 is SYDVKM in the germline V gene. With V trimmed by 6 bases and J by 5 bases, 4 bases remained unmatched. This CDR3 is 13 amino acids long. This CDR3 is CASRGQGMYGYTF. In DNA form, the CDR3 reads TGTGCCAGCAGGGGACAGGGAATGTATGGCTACACCTTC.

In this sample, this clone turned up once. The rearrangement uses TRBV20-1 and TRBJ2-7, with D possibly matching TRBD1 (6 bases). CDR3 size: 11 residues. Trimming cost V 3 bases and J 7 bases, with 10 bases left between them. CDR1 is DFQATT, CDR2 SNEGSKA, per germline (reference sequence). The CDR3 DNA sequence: TGCAGTGCTAGTAGGGGGACAGAGCAGTACTTC. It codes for CSASRGTEQYF.

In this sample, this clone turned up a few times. The CDR3 DNA reads TGTGCCAGCAGTTGGACAGGGGAAGCTTTCTTT. This translates into CASSWTGEAFF. The gene calls are TRBV12-3 or TRBV12-4 and TRBJ1-1; TRBD1 matches at 8 bases. Germline trimming cut 4 bases from V and 8 bases from J; bases unmatched to any gene: 0. The CDR3 has 11 amino acids.